This T cell receptor beta chain emerged from a study of T cell responses to AZD1222 COVID-19 vaccine. Broader study findings: Increased Spike-specific TCR breadth and depth were observed after two AZD1222 doses. Donors skewed white British and female; clonal diversity was possibly underestimated.

The V and J ends lost 6 bases and 8 bases respectively, with 28 bases between them. Germline V lookup: CDR1 SGHAT, CDR2 FQNNGV. CDR3 length equals 18 residues. Remarks on this clone: Its antigen is unidentified.

The protocol was immunoSEQ multiplex PCR, while the TCRdb copy is restricted to in-frame clones and leaves out a portion. Of tens of thousands of clones listed, approximately 80% were seen once; the top ten hold approximately 22%. Here the sequenced sample was peripheral blood, taken on day 0 of AZD1222 vaccination. The clonotype was recovered from an adult in good health. The chain employs TRBV11-2 and TRBJ1-4, with no clear D. The CDR3 nucleotides are TGTGCCAGCAGATCTGACATGCCCCGAGTCCCTAATCGGGAAAAACTGTTTTTT. It encodes CASRSDMPRVPNREKLFF.